This record concerns one TCR beta chain sequence. Antigen specificity is unknown. Assay used: immunoSEQ multiplex PCR; TCRdb lists only in-frame clones, some missing. The profile covers roughly 190,000 clones, with around 90% appearing a single time and 3.6% taken by the ten largest. The data were obtained in a study of T cell responses to AZD1222 COVID-19 vaccine. General study points: Two AZD1222 doses significantly raised spike-specific TCR breadth and depth over controls. Just five or six AZD1222 recipients were seropositive at baseline.

Losses at the gene ends were 5 bases for V and 4 bases for J; bases not matched to a gene: 8. The germline CDR1 and CDR2 sequences are SGHTA and FQGNSA. The CDR3 has 15 residues. The sequencing here drew on peripheral blood, taken 28 days after the second dose of the MenACWY control vaccine. This TCR came from an adult who received the MenACWY meningococcal vaccine as a control. V usage is TRBV7-2 and J usage is TRBJ2-7, with 10 bases matching TRBD1. The CDR3 DNA reads as TGTGCCAGCAGCGCTAGGGACAGGGGTTTATACGAGCAGTACTTC. As protein: CASSARDRGLYEQYF.